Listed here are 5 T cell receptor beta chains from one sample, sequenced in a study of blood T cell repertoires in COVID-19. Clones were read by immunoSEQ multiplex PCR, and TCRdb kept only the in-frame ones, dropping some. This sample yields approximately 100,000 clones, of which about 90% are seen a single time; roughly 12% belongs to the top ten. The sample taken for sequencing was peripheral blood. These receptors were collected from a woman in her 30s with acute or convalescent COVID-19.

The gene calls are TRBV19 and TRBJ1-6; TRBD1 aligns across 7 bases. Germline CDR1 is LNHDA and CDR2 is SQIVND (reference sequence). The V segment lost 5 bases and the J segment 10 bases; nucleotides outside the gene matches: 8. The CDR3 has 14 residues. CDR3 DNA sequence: TGTGCCAGTAGTCCCGACAGGGACGGATCACCCCTCCACTTT. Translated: CASSPDRDGSPLHF.

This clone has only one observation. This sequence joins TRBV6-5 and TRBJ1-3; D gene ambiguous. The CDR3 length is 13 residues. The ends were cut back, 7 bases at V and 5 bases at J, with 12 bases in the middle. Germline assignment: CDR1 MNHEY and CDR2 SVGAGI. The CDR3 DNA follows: TGTGCCAGCAAGAGAGAAAATAGAAACACCATATATTTT. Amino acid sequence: CASKRENRNTIYF.

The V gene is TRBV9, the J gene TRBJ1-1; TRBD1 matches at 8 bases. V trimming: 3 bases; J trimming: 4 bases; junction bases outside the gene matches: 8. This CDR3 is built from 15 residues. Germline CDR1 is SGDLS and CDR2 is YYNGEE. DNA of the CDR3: TGTGCCAGCAGCGCCTCAACAGGGGGGCGCACTGAAGCTTTCTTT. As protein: CASSASTGGRTEAFF.

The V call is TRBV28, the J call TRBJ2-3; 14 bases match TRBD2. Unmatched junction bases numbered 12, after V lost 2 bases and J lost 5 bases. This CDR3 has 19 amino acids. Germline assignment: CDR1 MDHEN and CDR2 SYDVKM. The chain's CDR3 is CASSLPGLAGGPLGDTQYF. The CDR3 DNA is TGTGCCAGCAGTTTACCCGGACTAGCGGGGGGACCTCTAGGAGATACGCAGTATTTT.

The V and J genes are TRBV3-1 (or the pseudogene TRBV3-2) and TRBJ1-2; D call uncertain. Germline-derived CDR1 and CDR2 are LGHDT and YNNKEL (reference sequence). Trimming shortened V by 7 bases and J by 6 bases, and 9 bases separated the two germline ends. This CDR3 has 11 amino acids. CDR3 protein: CASNVGDGYTF. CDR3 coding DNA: TGTGCCAGCAACGTCGGGGATGGCTACACCTTC.